Listed here are 5 T cell receptor beta chains from one sample, sequenced in a study of blood T cell repertoires in COVID-19. The method was immunoSEQ multiplex PCR; TCRdb's version includes in-frame clones alone and lacks a portion of them. The table lists approximately 70,000 clones, approximately 91% of them singletons, with around 13% in the top ten. What was sequenced was peripheral blood. The receptors derive from a human donor with active COVID-19. The donor label of this sample is uncertain.

The genes are TRBV5-6 and TRBJ1-5, with D uncertain. The CDR3 loop spans 14 amino acids. Germline V gene sequence: CDR1 SGHDT, CDR2 YYEEEE. V lost 0 bases to trimming and J lost 1 base, with 5 bases between them. The CDR3 spells CASSLGGSNQPQHF. The CDR3 DNA is TGTGCCAGCAGCTTGGGCGGGAGCAATCAGCCCCAGCATTTT.

The V and J genes are TRBV14 and TRBJ2-4; D perhaps matches TRBD2 (5 bases). Germline CDR1 SGHDN, CDR2 FVKESK. This CDR3 spans 14 amino acids. V was cut by 1 base and J by 15 bases, with 19 bases left in between. The CDR3 nucleotides read TGTGCCAGCAGCCAAGGGTGGAGCGGAGCCTCCTGGTACTTC. Its protein product is CASSQGWSGASWYF.

The chain has TRBV29-1 and TRBJ2-3, with D perhaps matching TRBD1 (6 bases). The germline V and J ends were trimmed by 3 bases and 1 base, with 14 bases remaining between them. Per germline, CDR1 SQVTM and CDR2 ANQGSEA. The CDR3 has 15 residues. The CDR3 sequence is CSVDEGGKRTDTQYF. CDR3 nucleotides: TGCAGCGTTGACGAAGGGGGAAAACGCACAGATACGCAGTATTTT.

This clone was observed a single time. This chain links TRBV9 with TRBJ1-1; TRBD1 is a possible D gene (5 bases). Germline V CDR1 and CDR2: SGDLS, YYNGEE. V was cut by 4 bases and J by 5 bases, with 12 bases left in between. The CDR3 sequence is 13 residues long. The DNA of the CDR3 is TGTGCCAGCAGCCCCGGGGGAGGAACTGAAGCTTTCTTT. It is translated as CASSPGGGTEAFF.

The chain joins TRBV4-3 to TRBJ1-6; possible D gene TRBD1, 6 bases. The CDR3 runs to 14 residues. CDR1 LGHNA and CDR2 YSLEER come from the germline V gene. V dropped 2 bases and J dropped 7 bases, with 9 bases sitting between them. CDR3 residues: CASSQHRENSPLHF. In DNA form, the CDR3 reads TGCGCCAGCAGCCAACACAGGGAAAATTCACCCCTCCACTTT.